Each of the 7 T cell receptor beta chains below was sequenced from the same sample in a study of graft-versus-host responses after intestinal transplantation. Their antigens remain unidentified. The assay was immunoSEQ multiplex PCR, and TCRdb's table has in-frame clones only and misses some. The data hold 80,000 to 100,000 clones, with about 94% observed a single time. This specimen was unstimulated CD4+ T cells sorted from spleen or lymph node cells, taken before intestinal transplant. The source of these receptors is a human donor who received an intestinal transplant.

V gene TRBV5-1 combines with J gene TRBJ2-1, with TRBD2 matching 9 bases. The CDR3 spans 15 residues. Trimming cost V 0 bases and J 8 bases; bases outside gene matches: 6. The germline V gene encodes CDR1 SGHRS and CDR2 YFSETQ. CDR3 loop: CASSLAAGGRDEQFF. The CDR3 region has the DNA TGCGCCAGCAGCTTGGCTGCGGGAGGGCGCGATGAGCAGTTCTTC.

The V gene is TRBV7-2, the J gene TRBJ1-3; D might be TRBD1 (5 bases). From germline, CDR1 is SGHTA and CDR2 FQGNSA. The V gene lost 1 base and the J gene lost 0 bases, with 10 bases spanning the gap. The CDR3 has 16 amino acids. In DNA form, the CDR3 reads TGTGCCAGCAGCTTAGGGGGCGGGGCCTCTGGAAACACCATATATTTT. It codes for CASSLGGGASGNTIYF.

The V call is TRBV29-1, the J call TRBJ2-1, with TRBD1 matching over 7 bases. The CDR3 length is 14 residues. V lost 4 bases and J lost 3; bases outside the gene matches: 6. Germline values: CDR1 SQVTM, CDR2 ANQGSEA. CDR3 in amino acids: CSVVRQGSYNEQFF. The DNA for the CDR3 is TGCAGCGTTGTTAGACAGGGTAGCTACAATGAGCAGTTCTTC.

This chain joins TRBV5-3 and TRBJ1-1; perhaps TRBD1 as D (6 bases). TRBV5-3 is flagged as an ORF with uncertain function. The CDR3 contains 14 residues. The ends were cut back, 4 bases at V and 6 bases at J, with 16 bases in the middle. CDR3 in amino acids: CARSLRQVPAEAFF. The CDR3 DNA is TGTGCCAGAAGCCTAAGACAGGTCCCTGCTGAAGCTTTCTTT.

The rearrangement links TRBV4-3 to TRBJ2-5, with 9 bases fitting TRBD2. This CDR3 contains 18 residues. Germline CDR1 is LGHNA and CDR2 is YSLEER. Trimming removed 0 bases from V and 2 bases from J; junction bases left unmatched: 10. The CDR3 region is CASSQDNIRGGVQETQYF. CDR3 sequence (DNA): TGCGCCAGCAGCCAAGATAACATCCGCGGGGGGGTTCAAGAGACCCAGTACTTC.

This chain links TRBV25-1 with TRBJ2-7; D perhaps matches TRBD2 (6 bases). The V end was cut by 3 bases, the J end by 5 bases, with 17 bases between. CDR1 and CDR2 from the germline V gene are MGHDK and SYGVNS. This CDR3 comprises 15 residues. The DNA of the CDR3 is TGTGCCAGCAGTGAGGAGGGACGTCCACCTAACGAGCAGTACTTC. Protein: CASSEEGRPPNEQYF.

The chain uses TRBV5-4 and TRBJ2-5; 11 bases fit TRBD2. The germline V gene encodes CDR1 SGHNT and CDR2 YYREEE (reference sequence). This CDR3 region has 15 residues. Germline trimming cut 1 base from V and 4 bases from J; bases unmatched to any gene: 3. The CDR3: CASSLWLAGGETQYF. The CDR3 bases are TGTGCCAGCAGCTTGTGGCTAGCGGGAGGAGAGACCCAGTACTTC.